This T cell receptor (beta chain) came from a study of CD8+ T cells in alopecia areata. Overall study: At a dose of 5 to 10 mg twice daily, oral tofacitinib was given to treated patients.

The sample holds a few counts of this clone. Patients with alopecia areata provided lesional scalp punch biopsies as well as peripheral blood. PBMCs were stained for CD3, CD4 and CD8, and CD4+ and CD8+ T cells were sorted. Investigators isolated RNA and reverse transcribed it into cDNA to act as the sequencing template. The protocol was immunoSEQ multiplex PCR, while the TCRdb copy is restricted to in-frame clones and leaves out a portion. This sample has around 61,000 clones, with approximately 43% found just once. V lost 6 bases, J lost 0 bases, and 7 bases stayed unmatched. Germline V lookup: CDR1 SQVTM, CDR2 ANQGSEA. This CDR3 is built from 15 residues.

J is TRBJ1-2 and V is TRBV29-1; 10 bases fit TRBD1. The receptor was derived from a human donor with alopecia areata. The source was CD8+ T cells sorted from blood, collected at week 0. CDR3 region: CSVGQGVGTNYGYTF. The CDR3 DNA reads TGCAGCGTAGGACAGGGGGTAGGGACTAACTATGGCTACACCTTC.